This T cell receptor (beta chain) emerged from a study of shared clonotypes between healthy human individuals. Points from the study as a whole: An anticipated effect of sequencing depth on clonotype sharing among donors was recognized. Roughly 5% of naive CD4 clonotypes were shared across four donors. Clonotypes which were not shared had lower generation probabilities than clonotypes that all four donors shared. The small donor group covered limited genetic and exposure diversity.

The assay was immunoSEQ multiplex PCR, and TCRdb's table has in-frame clones only and misses some. The sample records over a million clones, 96% being singletons. CDR3 length: 15 residues. From germline, CDR1 is SGHRS and CDR2 YFSETQ. Trimming left V 0 bases short and J 6 bases short, with 12 bases between. This clone has just one count. The antigen is undetermined. Material: naive CD4+ T cells sorted from blood. This sample's subset: CD45RA+ positively selected. The clonotype comes from a man in his thirties or forties in good health. This chain joins TRBV5-1 and TRBJ2-2; D ambiguous. Written as DNA, the CDR3 is TGCGCCAGCAGCTTGGATCTGTTTTACTCCGGGGAGCTGTTTTTT. Translation gives CASSLDLFYSGELFF.